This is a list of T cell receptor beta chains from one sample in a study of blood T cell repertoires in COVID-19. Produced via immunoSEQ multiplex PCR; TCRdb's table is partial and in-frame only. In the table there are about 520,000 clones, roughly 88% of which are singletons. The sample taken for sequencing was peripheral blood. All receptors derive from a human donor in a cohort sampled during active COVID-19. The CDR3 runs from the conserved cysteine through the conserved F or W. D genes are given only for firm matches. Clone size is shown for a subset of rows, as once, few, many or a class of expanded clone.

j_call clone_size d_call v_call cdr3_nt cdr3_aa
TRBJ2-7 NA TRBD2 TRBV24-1 TGTGCCACCAGTGACTCGACTAGCGGGAGGTTCTACGAGCAGTACTTC CATSDSTSGRFYEQYF
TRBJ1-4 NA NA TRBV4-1 TGCGCCAGCAGCCAAGAGGTCACAGAAAATGAAAAACTGTTTTTT CASSQEVTENEKLFF
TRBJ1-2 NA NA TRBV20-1 TGCAGTGCTAGTTTACAGGGTAACTATGGCTACACCTTC CSASLQGNYGYTF
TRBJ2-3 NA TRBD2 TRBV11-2 TGTGCCAGCAGCCGAATTAGCGGGAGAGGGGATACGCAGTATTTT CASSRISGRGDTQYF
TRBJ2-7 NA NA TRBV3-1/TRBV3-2 TGTGCCAGCAGCTTGACAAGATCCGAGGGCGACGAGCAGTACTTC CASSLTRSEGDEQYF
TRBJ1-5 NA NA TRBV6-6 TGTGCCAGCACCACGGGGACACACGAGGGCAATCAGCCCCAGCATTTT CASTTGTHEGNQPQHF
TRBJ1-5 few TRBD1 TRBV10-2 TGCGCCAGTACGAAGGGGGCTCGCAATCAGCCCCAGCATTTT CASTKGARNQPQHF
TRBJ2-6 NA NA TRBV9 TGTGCCAGCAGCGTAGGAGGATACTCTGGGGCCAACGTCCTGACTTTC CASSVGGYSGANVLTF
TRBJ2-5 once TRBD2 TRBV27 TGTGCCAGCACCGGCGGGAGGCCCGGGACCCAGTACTTC CASTGGRPGTQYF
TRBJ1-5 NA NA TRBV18 TGTGCCAGCTCACCACGAACCACGGGGCCCCAGCATTTT CASSPRTTGPQHF
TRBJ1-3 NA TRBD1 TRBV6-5 TGTGCCAGCAGTTACTTACAGGGGTGGTCTGGAAACACCATATATTTT CASSYLQGWSGNTIYF
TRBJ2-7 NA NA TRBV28 TGTGCCAGCAGCTCCCTGCAGGGAAGCTCCTACGAGCAGTACTTC CASSSLQGSSYEQYF
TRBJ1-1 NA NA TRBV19 TGTGCCAGTAGTATTGTCTCAGGGATAAACACTGAAGCTTTCTTT CASSIVSGINTEAFF
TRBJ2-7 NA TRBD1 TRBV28 TGTGCCGCTACCGGGACAGCCCCGTACGGCGAGCAGTACTTC CAATGTAPYGEQYF
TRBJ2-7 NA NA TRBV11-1 TGTGCCAGCAGCCCGCCCAGTATGGGACACCCCTACGAGCAGTACTTC CASSPPSMGHPYEQYF
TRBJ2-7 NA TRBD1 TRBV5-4 TGTGCCAGCAGCCCAGGGGGCGCCCTGACCTACGAGCAGTACTTC CASSPGGALTYEQYF
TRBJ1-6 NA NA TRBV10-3 TGTGCCATCACTGCAGGGTATAATTCACCCCTCCACTTT CAITAGYNSPLHF
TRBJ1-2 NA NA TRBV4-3 TGCGCCAGCAGCCAAGATTTAGAGGAAGACTATGGCTACACCTTC CASSQDLEEDYGYTF
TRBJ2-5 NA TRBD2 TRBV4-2 TGTGCCAGCAGCCAAGTCTTACTAGCGGAAGGGTTACCTCGAGAGACCCAGTACTTC CASSQVLLAEGLPRETQYF
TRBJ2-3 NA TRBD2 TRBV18 TGTGCCAGCTCCCTGGGTGCAGCGGGGACGGCAGATACGCAGTATTTT CASSLGAAGTADTQYF
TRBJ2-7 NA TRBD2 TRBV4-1 TGCGCCAGCAGCCATGGACTAGCGGGAGGGTACGAGCAGTACTTC CASSHGLAGGYEQYF
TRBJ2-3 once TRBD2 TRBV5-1 TGCGCCAGCAGCTTGTATGGGACTAGCGGGAGAGGAGATACGCAGTATTTT CASSLYGTSGRGDTQYF